This T cell receptor (beta chain) was identified during a study of blood T cells in healthy people across ages (dated by TCRdb to between 2014 and 2017). Notes on the research overall: In model experiments, template switching captured roughly one uniquely barcoded TCR beta cDNA molecule for every two T cells. Using deep sequencing normalized with unique cDNA molecular identifiers, the study measured how TCR beta repertoire diversity changes with age. Four age groups were formed from the donors: young (average 16 years), middle-aged (around 40), aged (more than 55) and long-lived (82). To avoid experimental bias, donors of different ages were randomly spread across the sequencing lanes. Two additional independent replicas of 1 million unique cDNA reads from the same blood draw were analyzed for two donors (one aged 18 to 30 and one aged 80 or older). Findings and caveats that apply to the study as a whole: A strong correlation was found between observed TCR beta diversity and the percentage of naive T cells measured by flow cytometry. The long-lived group showed more naive CD4+ T cells, fewer expanded clones and increased TCR diversity than the aged group, suggesting age selection. Total diversity estimates from one million sequenced T cells were considered lower bounds and underestimates. Because the CMV infection status of the donors was unknown, age-related changes in expanded clonotypes may potentially have been confounded. As age increased, observed TCR beta diversity per million T cells dropped in a roughly linear way, and a significant reduction was already evident by age about 40. Bulk unsorted PBMC profiling prevented conclusive comparison of naive and antigen-experienced compartments.

From its cysteine to its phenylalanine, the CDR3 spans 13 amino acids. The kept DNA is CDR3 alone, 39 bases in frame from the first base. The junction shows trimming of 7 bases on V and 1 base on J, plus 8 bases between the germline ends. Taken from the germline V gene, the CDR1 and CDR2 loops are SNHLY and FYNNEI. The donors were some 39 Caucasian individuals from Russia, aged 6 to 90 years, who were systemically healthy. Each donor gave roughly 9 milliliters of peripheral blood, drawn into EDTA-treated Vacutainer tubes. Ficoll-Paque density-gradient centrifugation was used to isolate PBMCs, with at least 7 million per sample. Trizol reagent was used to extract total RNA from PBMCs, with at least 6 micrograms per sample. For every donor, flow cytometry on a PBMC aliquot measured the percentage of naive CD45RAhigh/CD27high T cells. This clonotype was observed many times. Its antigen is currently not known. No quality values exist for individual bases; no much larger clone is one base distant.

The library came from 5' RACE. These reads were obtained on an Illumina HiSeq 2500. A second PCR of 7 to 11 cycles was run with a J-beta primer mix and a sample-barcoded 5' primer. A template-switch 5' adaptor carrying 12 random nucleotides introduced a unique molecular identifier onto each TCR beta cDNA molecule. Each sample yielded at least 3 million CDR3-containing paired-end reads. The Mint cDNA synthesis kit, primed by a TRBC-specific oligonucleotide, was used to synthesize first-strand cDNA from all RNA. Following uracil-DNA glycosylase treatment, all cDNA underwent a first 18-cycle PCR with the universal primers M1SS and BC2_uni_R. As for how the authors treated the data: Normalization of each sample was performed by random selection of 1 million high-quality reads, each carrying a distinct molecular identifier. Reads with shared molecular identifiers were discarded instead of being binned into consensus sequences. MiTCR, set to a Q25 quality threshold and the strictest error-elimination algorithm, was used for CDR3 identification, clonotype clustering and error correction. A nonparametric unseen species model with Euler transformation was used to estimate lower-bound total TCR beta diversity. TCRdb applied fastp at Q25 and MiXCR to the public reads, then kept only in-frame beta chains. Duplicate CDR3 protein sequences are folded into a single record with the most common DNA and genes. The V and J calls were not made by the authors but by TCRdb's processing. The sample has about 650,000 distinct CDR3 sequences on record, approximately 29% of them singletons. The top ten hold 15% of the sample.

This TCR came from a woman older than 75 in good health. Donor details come from another sample of the same person, matched by shared clones. The chain is made from TRBV2 and TRBJ2-1; there is no confident call for the D gene. Sequenced input: blood. The CDR3 has the sequence CASNPASYNEQFF. The sequenced DNA: TGTGCCAGCAATCCAGCTTCCTACAATGAGCAGTTCTTC.